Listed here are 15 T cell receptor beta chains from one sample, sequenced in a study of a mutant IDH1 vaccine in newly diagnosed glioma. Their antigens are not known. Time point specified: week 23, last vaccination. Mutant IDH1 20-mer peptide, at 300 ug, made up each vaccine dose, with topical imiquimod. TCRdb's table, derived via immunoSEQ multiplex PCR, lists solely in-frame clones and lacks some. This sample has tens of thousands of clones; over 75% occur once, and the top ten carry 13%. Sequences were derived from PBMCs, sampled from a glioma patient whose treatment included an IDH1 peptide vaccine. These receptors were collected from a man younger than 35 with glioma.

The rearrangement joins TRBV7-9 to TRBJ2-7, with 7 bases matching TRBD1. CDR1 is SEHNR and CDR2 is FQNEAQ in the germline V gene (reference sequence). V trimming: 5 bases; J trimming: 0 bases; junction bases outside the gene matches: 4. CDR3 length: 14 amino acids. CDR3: CASSPRDSSYEQYF. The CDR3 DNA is TGTGCCAGCAGCCCTAGGGACAGCTCCTACGAGCAGTACTTC.

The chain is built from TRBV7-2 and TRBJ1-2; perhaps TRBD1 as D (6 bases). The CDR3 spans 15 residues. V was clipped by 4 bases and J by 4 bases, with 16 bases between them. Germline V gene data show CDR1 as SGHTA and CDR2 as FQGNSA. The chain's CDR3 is CASSSPTGNIYGYTF. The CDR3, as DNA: TGTGCCAGCAGCTCACCTACAGGGAACATCTATGGCTACACCTTC.

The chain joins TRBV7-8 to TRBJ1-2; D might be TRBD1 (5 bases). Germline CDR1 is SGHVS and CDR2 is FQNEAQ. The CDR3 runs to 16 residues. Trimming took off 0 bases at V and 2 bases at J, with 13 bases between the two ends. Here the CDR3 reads CASSLAADAGNYGYTF. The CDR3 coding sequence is TGTGCCAGCAGCTTAGCTGCGGATGCAGGGAACTATGGCTACACCTTC.

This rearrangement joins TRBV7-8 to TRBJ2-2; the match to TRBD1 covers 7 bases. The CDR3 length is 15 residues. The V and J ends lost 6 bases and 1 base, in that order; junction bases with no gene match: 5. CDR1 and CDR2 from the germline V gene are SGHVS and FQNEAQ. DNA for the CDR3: TGTGCCAGCAGACGGGACAGATTGAACACCGGGGAGCTGTTTTTT. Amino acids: CASRRDRLNTGELFF.

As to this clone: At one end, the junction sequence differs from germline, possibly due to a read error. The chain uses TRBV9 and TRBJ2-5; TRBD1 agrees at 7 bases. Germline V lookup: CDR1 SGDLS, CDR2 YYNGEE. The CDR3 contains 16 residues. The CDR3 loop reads CASSGRQGTTQATQYF. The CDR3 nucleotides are TGTGCCAGCAGCGGAAGACAGGGTACGACTCAAGCGACCCAGTACTTC.

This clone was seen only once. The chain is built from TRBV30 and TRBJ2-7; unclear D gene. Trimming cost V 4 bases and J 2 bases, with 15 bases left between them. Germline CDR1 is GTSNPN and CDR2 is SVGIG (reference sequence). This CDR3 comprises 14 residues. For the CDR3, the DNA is TGTGCCTGGACTTACGGTCAAGTCCCCTACGAGCAGTACTTC. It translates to CAWTYGQVPYEQYF.

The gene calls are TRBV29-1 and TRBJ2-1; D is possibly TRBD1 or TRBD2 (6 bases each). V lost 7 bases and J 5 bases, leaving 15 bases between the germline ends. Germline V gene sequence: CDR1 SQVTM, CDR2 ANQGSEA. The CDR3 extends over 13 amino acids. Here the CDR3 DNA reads TGCAGCGCCATGGGGGGCAGAGACAATGAGCAGTTCTTC. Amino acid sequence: CSAMGGRDNEQFF.

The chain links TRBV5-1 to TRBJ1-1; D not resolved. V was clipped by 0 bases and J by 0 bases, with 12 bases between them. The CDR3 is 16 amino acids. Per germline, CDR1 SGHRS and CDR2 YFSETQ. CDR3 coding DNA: TGCGCCAGCAGCTTGGGAGCGAGTAACATGAACACTGAAGCTTTCTTT. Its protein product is CASSLGASNMNTEAFF.

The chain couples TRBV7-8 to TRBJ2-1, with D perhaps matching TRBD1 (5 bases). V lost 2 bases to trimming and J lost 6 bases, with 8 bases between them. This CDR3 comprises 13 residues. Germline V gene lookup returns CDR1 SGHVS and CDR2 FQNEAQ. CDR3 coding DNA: TGTGCCAGCAGCTTATACAGGTCCAATGAGCAGTTCTTC. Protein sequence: CASSLYRSNEQFF.

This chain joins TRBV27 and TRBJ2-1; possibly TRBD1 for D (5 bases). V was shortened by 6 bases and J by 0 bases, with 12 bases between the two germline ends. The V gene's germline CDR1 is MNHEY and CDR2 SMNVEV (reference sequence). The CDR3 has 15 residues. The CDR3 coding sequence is TGTGCCAGCAGCACAGGATTAAGCTCCTACAATGAGCAGTTCTTC. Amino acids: CASSTGLSSYNEQFF.

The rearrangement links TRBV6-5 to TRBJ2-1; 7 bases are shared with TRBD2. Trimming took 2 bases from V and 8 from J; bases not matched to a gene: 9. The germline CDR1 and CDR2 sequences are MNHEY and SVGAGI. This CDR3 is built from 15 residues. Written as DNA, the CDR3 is TGTGCCAGCAGTTACAGTCTAGCGGAGGGCCATGAGCAGTTCTTC. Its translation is CASSYSLAEGHEQFF.

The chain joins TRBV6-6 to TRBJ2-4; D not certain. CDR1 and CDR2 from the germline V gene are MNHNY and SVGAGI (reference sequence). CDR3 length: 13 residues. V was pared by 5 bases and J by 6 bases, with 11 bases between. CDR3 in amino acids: CASSREQRNIQYF. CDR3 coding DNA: TGTGCCAGCAGTAGGGAACAGAGAAACATTCAGTACTTC.

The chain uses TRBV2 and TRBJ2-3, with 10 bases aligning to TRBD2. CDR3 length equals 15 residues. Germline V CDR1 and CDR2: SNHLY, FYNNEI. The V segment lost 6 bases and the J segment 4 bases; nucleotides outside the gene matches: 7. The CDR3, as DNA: TGTGCCAGCAGGGGTCCCCTAGCGGGAGCAGATACGCAGTATTTT. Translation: CASRGPLAGADTQYF.

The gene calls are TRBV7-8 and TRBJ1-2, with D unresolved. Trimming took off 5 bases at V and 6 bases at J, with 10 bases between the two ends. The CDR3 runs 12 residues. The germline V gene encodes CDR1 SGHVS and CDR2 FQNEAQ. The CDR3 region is CASSRREDGYTF. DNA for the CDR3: TGTGCCAGCAGCCGTCGCGAGGATGGCTACACCTTC.

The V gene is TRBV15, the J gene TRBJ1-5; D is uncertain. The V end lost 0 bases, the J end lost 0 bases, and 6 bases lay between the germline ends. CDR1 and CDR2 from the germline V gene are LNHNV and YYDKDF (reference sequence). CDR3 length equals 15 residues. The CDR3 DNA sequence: TGTGCCACCAGCAGAGATAGGACTAGCAATCAGCCCCAGCATTTT. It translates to CATSRDRTSNQPQHF.